The 17 T cell receptor beta chains below come from one sample, sequenced in a study of OX40 agonist ivuxolimab in advanced cancers. Sequencing used immunoSEQ multiplex PCR; TCRdb keeps in-frame clones, though not all of them. The sample has approximately 60,000 clones, more than 85% seen once; the top ten hold about 13%. Sequencing used CD4+ or CD8+ T cells sorted from blood, obtained in a trial of the OX40 agonist ivuxolimab. The receptor source for this set is an adult with an advanced solid tumor such as melanoma, head and neck, liver or kidney cancer.

The rearrangement joins TRBV10-3 to TRBJ2-1; possible D gene TRBD1, 5 bases. Trimming stripped 2 bases from V and 3 bases from J, with 14 bases between. Germline CDR1 and CDR2: ENHRY and SYGVKD. This CDR3 is 16 amino acids long. CDR3 sequence: CAISEEGQDNYNEQFF. CDR3 DNA sequence: TGTGCCATCAGTGAGGAAGGGCAGGACAACTACAATGAGCAGTTCTTC.

The chain recombines TRBV6-5 with TRBJ2-5; D gene uncertain. In germline, CDR1 is MNHEY, CDR2 SVGAGI. This CDR3 is 13 amino acids long. Trimming stripped 2 bases from V and 5 bases from J, with 9 bases between. The CDR3 here is CASSYGFRETQYF. DNA for the CDR3: TGTGCCAGCAGTTACGGTTTTCGGGAGACCCAGTACTTC.

This clone has only a few counts. The V call is TRBV28, the J call TRBJ2-2; 11 nucleotides align to TRBD2. The CDR3 covers 16 residues. Losses at the gene ends were 6 bases for V and 0 bases for J; bases not matched to a gene: 3. Germline V CDR1 and CDR2: MDHEN, SYDVKM. The CDR3 nucleotides read TGTGCCAGCAGCTTTAGCGGGAGGGCGAACACCGGGGAGCTGTTTTTT. Protein: CASSFSGRANTGELFF.

The chain links TRBV19 to TRBJ2-1, with 13 bases matching TRBD2. CDR1 is LNHDA, CDR2 SQIVND, per germline (reference sequence). The CDR3 sequence is 16 residues long. The junction had 4 bases not matched to a gene; V was cut back by 4 bases and J by 4 bases. CDR3 DNA: TGTGCCAGTAGTAGAGGGACTAGCGGGAAGTACAATGAGCAGTTCTTC. As protein: CASSRGTSGKYNEQFF.

This chain connects TRBV28 to TRBJ2-5; 11 positions agree with TRBD2. V gave up 1 base and J gave up 5 bases; unmatched junction bases: 3. CDR1 and CDR2 from the germline V gene are MDHEN and SYDVKM. The CDR3 covers 15 residues. CDR3 nucleotide sequence: TGTGCCAGCAGTTTATTTACTAGCGGGAGCGAGACCCAGTACTTC. Translated, it gives CASSLFTSGSETQYF.

J is TRBJ2-1 and V is TRBV27; D may be TRBD1 or TRBD2 (6 bases each). V was trimmed by 4 bases and J by 1 base, leaving 14 bases between them. Germline V gives CDR1 MNHEY, CDR2 SMNVEV (reference sequence). The CDR3 has 16 residues. CDR3 DNA sequence: TGTGCCAGCAGTTATAATGGAGGGACATCCTACAATGAGCAGTTCTTC. Its protein product is CASSYNGGTSYNEQFF.

V gene TRBV4-1 combines with J gene TRBJ2-3; the match to TRBD2 covers 7 bases. The CDR3 is 14 amino acids. V gave up 4 bases and J gave up 3 bases; unmatched junction bases: 4. CDR1 MGHRA and CDR2 YSYEKL come from the germline V gene. The CDR3 coding sequence is TGCGCCAGCAGCCTGGGACTATATACAGATACGCAGTATTTT. This translates into CASSLGLYTDTQYF.

This clone was recorded a few times. The chain joins TRBV7-6 to TRBJ2-7, with a tentative D call TRBD2 (5 bases). The CDR3 runs 14 residues. V was pared by 4 bases and J by 6 bases, with 16 bases between. CDR1 and CDR2 from the germline V gene are SGHVS and FNYEAQ. Here the CDR3 DNA reads TGTGCCAGCAGCTCGGCGGGCCGGCTATTCGAGCAGTACTTC. Translated, it gives CASSSAGRLFEQYF.

The rearrangement links TRBV27 to TRBJ1-4; the D gene is possibly TRBD1 (5 bases). This CDR3 region has 15 residues. V was shortened by 0 bases and J by 8 bases, with 13 bases between the two germline ends. Germline assignment: CDR1 MNHEY and CDR2 SMNVEV (reference sequence). The CDR3 reads CASSLSAGTLEKLFF. The CDR3 nucleotides read TGTGCCAGCAGTTTATCTGCCGGGACGTTGGAAAAACTGTTTTTT.

The chain has TRBV9 and TRBJ2-7; D not resolved. Germline V gene data show CDR1 as SGDLS and CDR2 as YYNGEE. CDR3 length equals 13 residues. Trimming stripped 0 bases from V and 3 bases from J, with 7 bases between. The CDR3 coding sequence is TGTGCCAGCAGCGTAGTCCCCGACTACGAGCAGTACTTC. Translated, it gives CASSVVPDYEQYF. Combining the CDR3 with reference TRBV9 and TRBJ2-7 gives the whole variable domain DSGVTQTPKHLITATGQRVTLRCSPRSGDLSVYWYQQSLDQGLQFLIQYYNGEERAKGNILERFSAQQFPDLHSELNLSSLELGDSALYFCASSVVPDYEQYFGPGTRLTVT.

This chain links TRBV7-6 with TRBJ2-7; 7 positions match TRBD2. Germline values: CDR1 SGHVS, CDR2 FNYEAQ. The CDR3 has 14 residues. Losses at the gene ends were 5 bases for V and 2 bases for J; bases not matched to a gene: 6. CDR3 sequence (DNA): TGTGCCAGCAGCCTTAGCGGGTCGACCTACGAGCAGTACTTC. Translating gives CASSLSGSTYEQYF.

The chain uses TRBV27 and TRBJ1-2, with D tentatively TRBD1 (5 bases). CDR1 MNHEY and CDR2 SMNVEV come from the germline V gene (reference sequence). Trimming took off 10 bases at V and 8 bases at J, with 17 bases between the two ends. The CDR3 contains 12 residues. In nucleotides, the CDR3 is TGTGCCATTTTGGGGGTTCCGGAAGGCTACACCTTC. This encodes CAILGVPEGYTF.

This sequence joins TRBV29-1 and TRBJ2-5; D gene unclear. The CDR3 is 14 amino acids. V was trimmed by 5 bases and J by 3 bases, leaving 16 bases between them. CDR1 and CDR2 (germline): SQVTM, ANQGSEA. CDR3 in DNA: TGCAGCGTTTTCAACAGCTATTTTGAAGAGACCCAGTACTTC. Protein sequence: CSVFNSYFEETQYF.

This clone showed up just once. V gene TRBV5-6 combines with J gene TRBJ2-5; D is undetermined. With the DNA end fitting TRBJ2-7 better, the J assignment may be wrong. This CDR3 has 15 residues. CDR1 SGHDT and CDR2 YYEEEE come from the germline V gene. This CDR3 is CASSLGTLPLNEQYF. CDR3 coding DNA: TGTGCCAGCAGCTTGGGCACTCTCCCATTAAACGAGCAGTACTTC.

The CDR3 reads CASSPWTASYEQYF. The CDR3 DNA follows: TGTGCCAGCAGCCCATGGACAGCTTCCTACGAGCAGTACTTC. The genes are TRBV5-4 and TRBJ2-7; possibly TRBD1 for D (6 bases). Germline V gene sequence: CDR1 SGHNT, CDR2 YYREEE (reference sequence). The CDR3 consists of 14 residues. Trimming cost V 4 bases and J 1 base, with 12 bases left between them.

This clone was counted a few times. The chain links TRBV5-1 to TRBJ2-3; 9 bases fit TRBD2. This CDR3 comprises 14 residues. Germline trimming cut 4 bases from V and 4 bases from J; bases unmatched to any gene: 4. Germline-derived CDR1 and CDR2 are SGHRS and YFSETQ. CDR3 nucleotide sequence: TGCGCCAGCAGCCCGGGACTAGCCCCAGATACGCAGTATTTT. Amino acid sequence: CASSPGLAPDTQYF.

V and J are TRBV7-9 and TRBJ1-2; D is uncertain. Trimming stripped 3 bases from V and 4 bases from J, with 12 bases between. Germline values: CDR1 SEHNR, CDR2 FQNEAQ (reference sequence). The CDR3 is 14 residues long. DNA for the CDR3: TGTGCCAGCAGCTTGAGGGAAACGAGCTATGGCTACACCTTC. Its translation is CASSLRETSYGYTF.